This T cell receptor beta chain was retrieved from a study of CD8+CD57+ T cells in acquired aplastic anemia. Background on the study: On average, sorted CD4+ and CD8+ cells gave 2.5 to 4 ug of DNA. Findings and caveats of the study: Approximately 28 CD8+ CDR3 sequences were shared between patients and controls. Between patients and controls, CD8+ Simpson's diversity did not vary significantly.

TCR beta VDJ and CDR3 profiles were obtained from a genomic DNA template. TCRdb used MiXCR to reprocess the reads, holding one entry per CDR3 protein. The sample comprises 250,000 to 350,000 distinct CDR3 sequences, 55% to 60% of which are singletons, and less than 10% rests with the top ten. A word on this clonotype: Its specificity is unknown.

V shed 6 bases, J shed 2 bases, and the junction held 3 bases outside the gene matches. Germline CDR1 and CDR2: ENHRY and SYGVKD. The CDR3 runs 13 residues. The chain employs TRBV10-3 and TRBJ2-5; the match to TRBD1 covers 7 bases. The sequencing input was sorted CD4+, CD8+, or CD8+CD57+ T cells (not recorded which) from PBMCs. This receptor was identified in a human donor with severe aplastic anemia or a healthy control (not recorded which). The CDR3 region is CAISRQGQETQYF. The CDR3 nucleotides read TGTGCCATCAGCCGACAGGGTCAAGAGACCCAGTACTTC.